The clone carrying this TCR beta chain has just one count. What it binds is not known. This sample was taken from a study of T cell responses to AZD1222 COVID-19 vaccine. Profiling relied on immunoSEQ multiplex PCR, and the TCRdb table lists in-frame clones only, not all of them. The sample consists of some 140,000 clones, approximately 84% of them appearing once. Study-wide findings and caveats: Spike-spanning, vaccine-associated CD4 TCRs were dominant at 160-218 and 743-854. Only after the peak T cell response were repertoires sampled. Donors, mostly white British, included more females; clonal diversity was possibly underestimated.

Specimen: peripheral blood, collected on day 0 of AZD1222 vaccination. This receptor was identified in an adult in good health.

CDR3 region: CAWSRTDRQNIQYF. The CDR3 nucleotides read TGTGCCTGGAGCCGTACAGACCGACAAAACATTCAGTACTTC. The chain combines TRBV30 with TRBJ2-4; D not resolved. The germline gives CDR1 GTSNPN, CDR2 SVGIG (reference sequence). The V and J ends lost 3 bases and 5 bases respectively, with 14 bases between them. This CDR3 region has 14 residues.